Sequencing of this T cell receptor beta chain was carried out in a study of CD8+CD57+ T cells in acquired aplastic anemia. Study summary: DNA per sorted CD4+ or CD8+ sample ranged roughly 0.19 to 27.4 ug, averaging around 3 ug.

Sequencing was done on patients that had shown CD8+CD57+ cell expansion by flow cytometry. Patient blood was sampled before any therapy had been received. Findings and caveats of the study: Researchers reported that CD8+ Simpson's diversity was not significantly different in patients versus controls.

TCR beta VDJ and CDR3 profiling used genomic DNA as template. From the reads, TCRdb called clonotypes with MiXCR, one entry per CDR3 protein. The table records approximately 180,000 distinct CDR3 sequences, 63% of them present only once. Trimming pared 3 bases from V and 8 bases from J, leaving 8 bases between. CDR1 and CDR2 (germline): LNHDA, SQIVND (reference sequence). This CDR3 is 12 amino acids long. To note about this clonotype: The target antigen is unknown.

Sequenced: sorted CD4+, CD8+, or CD8+CD57+ T cells (not recorded which) from PBMCs. The chain has TRBV19 and TRBJ2-1; tentative D call: TRBD2 (5 bases). This receptor was identified in a human donor with aplastic anemia. CDR3 region: CASSIGVYEQFF. The CDR3 coding sequence is TGTGCCAGTAGTATCGGGGTCTATGAGCAGTTCTTC.